This is a list of T cell receptor beta chains from one sample in a study of Graves' ophthalmopathy and Graves' hyperthyroidism. TCRdb itself ran the multiplex PCR reads through MiXCR, one entry per CDR3 protein. Altogether hundreds of thousands of distinct CDR3 sequences are present, just over 15% being singletons, with the ten largest covering about 7%. The sample taken for sequencing was peripheral blood. These receptors came from a woman aged 18-29 years with stable Graves' hyperthyroidism. Each CDR3 is given with its conserved first and last residue. D genes are given only for firm matches. For some rows the clone size is stated as once, few or many, or as a class when expanded; others skip it.

TRBV12-3/TRBV12-4,TRBD1,TRBJ2-5,-,TGTGCCAGCAGTCCCCTCTCCGGGACAGGGGACTTGGAGACCCAGTACTTC,CASSPLSGTGDLETQYF
TRBV7-3,TRBD1,TRBJ1-1,many,TGTGCCAGCAGCCCTTTGGGACAGGGTGACACTGAAGCTTTCTTT,CASSPLGQGDTEAFF
TRBV11-1,TRBD2,TRBJ2-7,many,TGTGCCAGCAGCCCGCCGACCTTAGCGGGTGTGGGGTACGAGCAGTACTTC,CASSPPTLAGVGYEQYF
TRBV18,TRBD1,TRBJ1-2,many,TGTGCCAGCTCACCACCCATCATAAGGGGGCGTTTTGGTGGCTACACCTTC,CASSPPIIRGRFGGYTF
TRBV4-1,-,TRBJ1-2,few,TGCGCCAGCAGCCAAGTCGGTAGGGGCAATCAGGAGTGGGGCTACACCTTC,CASSQVGRGNQEWGYTF
TRBV12-3/TRBV12-4,TRBD2,TRBJ2-5,-,TGTGCCAGCAGCCCGGGACTAGCGGGGGCCCCCGGCGAGACCCAGTACTTC,CASSPGLAGAPGETQYF
TRBV19,-,TRBJ2-2,few,TGTGCCAGTAGTATAAGTTTCAAGACCGGGGAGCTGTTTTTT,CASSISFKTGELFF
TRBV10-3,TRBD2,TRBJ2-7,many,TGTGCCATCAGTGAGTCGATAGGGAGGGAGGGGTCCCCCTACGAGCAGTACTTC,CAISESIGREGSPYEQYF
TRBV19,-,TRBJ1-2,-,TGTGCCAGTAGTACGCGACAGAGTAGCTATGGCTACACCTTC,CASSTRQSSYGYTF
TRBV29-1,-,TRBJ1-6,many,TGCAGCGTTGGAGAACAGGGTGGGAATTCACCCCTCCACTTT,CSVGEQGGNSPLHF
TRBV5-5,-,TRBJ2-4,-,TGTGCCAGCAGCCCGGGACTCCAAAACATTCAGTACTTC,CASSPGLQNIQYF
TRBV29-1,-,TRBJ2-7,many,TGCAGCGTCACACTCGGGGAGCAGTACTTC,CSVTLGEQYF
TRBV6-1,-,TRBJ1-6,few,TGTGCCAGCAGTATGACAGACATCTATAATTCACCCCTCCACTTT,CASSMTDIYNSPLHF
TRBV28,TRBD1,TRBJ2-4,few,TGTGCCAGCAGTTTCCCGGGACAGGTCGACAAAAACATTCAGTACTTC,CASSFPGQVDKNIQYF